These T cell receptor beta chains were read from a single sample in a study of cytomegalovirus exposure and HLA in healthy donors. Sequencing was performed with immunoSEQ multiplex PCR; in TCRdb, only in-frame clones are kept and a portion is missing. This sample yields about 63,000 clones, of which roughly 67% are seen a single time; 5.4% belongs to the top ten. Sample: PBMCs. Receptor source: a man aged 45-65 years in good health and CMV-seronegative. The CDR3 runs from the conserved cysteine through the conserved F or W. The order of the fields is V gene, J gene, clone size, D gene, CDR3 protein, CDR3 DNA. A D gene is named only where the DNA matches it firmly. Clone size is stated in some rows and not others, as once, few, many or a class when expanded.

v_call: TRBV5-4
j_call: TRBJ2-3
clone_size: .
d_call: TRBD2
cdr3_aa: CASSLGGGPTDTQYF
cdr3_nt: TGTGCCAGCAGCTTGGGCGGGGGGCCTACAGATACGCAGTATTTT

v_call: TRBV27
j_call: TRBJ1-1
clone_size: .
d_call: .
cdr3_aa: CASSSPWGGFQPGTEAFF
cdr3_nt: TGTGCCAGCAGTTCTCCTTGGGGGGGTTTCCAGCCTGGCACTGAAGCTTTCTTT

v_call: TRBV6-6
j_call: TRBJ2-2
clone_size: .
d_call: .
cdr3_aa: CASRRLGELFF
cdr3_nt: TGTGCCAGCAGACGACTCGGGGAGCTGTTTTTT

v_call: TRBV7-9
j_call: TRBJ1-1
clone_size: .
d_call: .
cdr3_aa: CSSFSARGGTNTEAFF
cdr3_nt: TGTTCCAGCTTCTCAGCCCGCGGGGGCACGAACACTGAAGCTTTCTTT

v_call: TRBV13
j_call: TRBJ1-5
clone_size: few
d_call: TRBD1
cdr3_aa: CASSLGGQDRPQHF
cdr3_nt: TGTGCCAGCAGCTTAGGGGGACAGGATCGGCCCCAGCATTTT

v_call: TRBV12-5
j_call: TRBJ2-7
clone_size: .
d_call: TRBD2
cdr3_aa: CASGLERGTSGGSEQYF
cdr3_nt: TGTGCTAGTGGTTTGGAGAGGGGGACTAGCGGGGGGAGCGAGCAGTACTTC

v_call: TRBV6-5
j_call: TRBJ1-4
clone_size: few
d_call: .
cdr3_aa: CASSYGGSIREKLFF
cdr3_nt: TGTGCCAGCAGTTACGGCGGGTCTATAAGGGAAAAACTGTTTTTT

v_call: TRBV5-6
j_call: TRBJ1-2
clone_size: .
d_call: TRBD1
cdr3_aa: CASSLSTRGHGYTF
cdr3_nt: TGTGCCAGCAGCTTGAGTACAAGGGGGCATGGCTACACCTTC

v_call: TRBV21-1
j_call: TRBJ1-2
clone_size: few
d_call: .
cdr3_aa: CASSETRQDNYGYTF
cdr3_nt: TGTGCCAGCAGCGAAACCCGACAGGACAACTATGGCTACACCTTC

v_call: TRBV4-2
j_call: TRBJ1-1
clone_size: few
d_call: .
cdr3_aa: CASSQEAGGWSEAFF
cdr3_nt: TGTGCCAGCAGCCAAGAAGCGGGGGGGTGGTCTGAAGCTTTCTTT

v_call: TRBV6-1
j_call: TRBJ2-5
clone_size: .
d_call: .
cdr3_aa: CASSSVGETQYF
cdr3_nt: TGTGCCAGCAGTAGCGTGGGAGAGACCCAGTACTTC

v_call: TRBV6-5
j_call: TRBJ1-3
clone_size: once
d_call: .
cdr3_aa: CASSPFSGNTIYF
cdr3_nt: TGTGCCAGCAGTCCCTTCTCTGGAAACACCATATATTTT

v_call: TRBV19
j_call: TRBJ1-2
clone_size: .
d_call: TRBD1
cdr3_aa: CASSMEGARYGYTF
cdr3_nt: TGTGCCAGTAGTATGGAGGGGGCGCGGTATGGCTACACCTTC

v_call: TRBV9
j_call: TRBJ2-2
clone_size: .
d_call: TRBD2
cdr3_aa: CASRGLGDTGELFF
cdr3_nt: TGTGCCAGCAGGGGACTAGGAGACACCGGGGAGCTGTTTTTT

v_call: TRBV10-3
j_call: TRBJ2-7
clone_size: .
d_call: .
cdr3_aa: CAILTETYEQYF
cdr3_nt: TGTGCCATCTTAACAGAGACCTACGAGCAGTACTTC

v_call: TRBV7-9
j_call: TRBJ2-7
clone_size: .
d_call: TRBD1
cdr3_aa: CASARGDRAYEQYF
cdr3_nt: TGTGCCAGCGCCAGGGGGGACAGGGCCTACGAGCAGTACTTC

v_call: TRBV10-3
j_call: TRBJ2-3
clone_size: .
d_call: TRBD2
cdr3_aa: CAIQLAGADTQYF
cdr3_nt: TGTGCCATCCAGTTAGCGGGCGCAGATACGCAGTATTTT

v_call: TRBV27
j_call: TRBJ2-1
clone_size: few
d_call: TRBD2
cdr3_aa: CASSFRLAGSNEQFF
cdr3_nt: TGTGCCAGCAGTTTCCGACTAGCGGGGTCCAATGAGCAGTTCTTC

v_call: TRBV5-1
j_call: TRBJ2-3
clone_size: .
d_call: .
cdr3_aa: CASSFRLGGADTQYF
cdr3_nt: TGCGCCAGCAGCTTCAGACTAGGGGGGGCAGATACGCAGTATTTT

v_call: TRBV6-4
j_call: TRBJ2-3
clone_size: .
d_call: .
cdr3_aa: CASSDSIPGSGTDTQYF
cdr3_nt: TGTGCCAGCAGTGACTCGATCCCCGGGAGCGGCACAGATACGCAGTATTTT

v_call: TRBV6-1
j_call: TRBJ1-6
clone_size: .
d_call: .
cdr3_aa: CASSGWPLNSPLHF
cdr3_nt: TGTGCCAGCAGTGGATGGCCTCTTAATTCACCCCTCCACTTT

v_call: TRBV10-3
j_call: TRBJ1-5
clone_size: .
d_call: .
cdr3_aa: CAISDNGPNWPQHF
cdr3_nt: TGTGCCATCAGTGACAACGGTCCGAATTGGCCCCAGCATTTT

v_call: TRBV5-1
j_call: TRBJ2-5
clone_size: .
d_call: .
cdr3_aa: CASSLVGGETQYF
cdr3_nt: TGCGCCAGCAGCTTGGTCGGGGGAGAGACCCAGTACTTC

v_call: TRBV4-1
j_call: TRBJ1-2
clone_size: .
d_call: .
cdr3_aa: CASSQQGDGYTF
cdr3_nt: TGCGCCAGCAGCCAACAGGGCGATGGCTACACCTTC

v_call: TRBV19
j_call: TRBJ1-4
clone_size: .
d_call: .
cdr3_aa: CASSMPWGPGEKLFF
cdr3_nt: TGTGCCAGTAGTATGCCCTGGGGCCCGGGTGAAAAACTGTTTTTT

v_call: TRBV9
j_call: TRBJ2-3
clone_size: .
d_call: TRBD1
cdr3_aa: CASSVDRGAQYF
cdr3_nt: TGTGCCAGCAGCGTAGACAGGGGAGCGCAGTATTTT

v_call: TRBV2
j_call: TRBJ1-4
clone_size: .
d_call: .
cdr3_aa: CASSKTSATNEKLFF
cdr3_nt: TGTGCCAGCAGTAAGACAAGTGCAACTAATGAAAAACTGTTTTTT

v_call: TRBV11-3
j_call: TRBJ2-5
clone_size: .
d_call: TRBD1
cdr3_aa: CASSPGQGREETQYF
cdr3_nt: TGTGCCAGCAGCCCAGGACAGGGCAGGGAAGAGACCCAGTACTTC

v_call: TRBV7-8
j_call: TRBJ1-1
clone_size: .
d_call: .
cdr3_aa: CASSSYREGTEAFF
cdr3_nt: TGTGCCAGCAGCTCCTACAGGGAGGGAACTGAAGCTTTCTTT

v_call: TRBV7-9
j_call: TRBJ1-1
clone_size: .
d_call: .
cdr3_aa: CASSFGGNTEAFF
cdr3_nt: TGTGCCAGCAGCTTTGGCGGGAACACTGAAGCTTTCTTT

v_call: TRBV7-6
j_call: TRBJ2-1
clone_size: .
d_call: TRBD2
cdr3_aa: CASSPQSGGASNEQFF
cdr3_nt: TGTGCCAGCAGCCCCCAGTCGGGGGGGGCATCGAATGAGCAGTTCTTC

v_call: TRBV9
j_call: TRBJ1-2
clone_size: .
d_call: TRBD1
cdr3_aa: CASSPKPGTVYGYTF
cdr3_nt: TGTGCCAGCAGCCCCAAGCCCGGGACAGTCTATGGCTACACCTTC

v_call: TRBV6-4
j_call: TRBJ2-2
clone_size: medium-sized
d_call: TRBD1
cdr3_aa: CASSDTGDTGELFF
cdr3_nt: TGTGCCAGCAGTGACACAGGGGACACCGGGGAGCTGTTTTTT

v_call: TRBV19
j_call: TRBJ2-7
clone_size: few
d_call: .
cdr3_aa: CASLLVTLDSYEQYF
cdr3_nt: TGTGCCAGTCTCCTAGTTACTCTGGACTCCTACGAGCAGTACTTC

v_call: TRBV5-6
j_call: TRBJ2-7
clone_size: .
d_call: .
cdr3_aa: CASSFASSYEQYF
cdr3_nt: TGTGCCAGCAGCTTCGCGTCCTCCTACGAGCAGTACTTC

v_call: TRBV14
j_call: TRBJ2-4
clone_size: .
d_call: .
cdr3_aa: CASSQTYTGPHENIQYF
cdr3_nt: TGTGCCAGCAGCCAAACTTATACAGGGCCCCACGAAAACATTCAGTACTTC

v_call: TRBV9
j_call: TRBJ2-2
clone_size: once
d_call: TRBD2
cdr3_aa: CASSGGLAATGELFF
cdr3_nt: TGTGCCAGCAGCGGGGGACTAGCGGCCACCGGGGAGCTGTTTTTT

v_call: TRBV23-1
j_call: TRBJ1-2
clone_size: .
d_call: .
cdr3_aa: CATQSFGEDGYTF
cdr3_nt: TGCGCCACCCAGTCCTTCGGGGAAGATGGCTACACCTTC

v_call: TRBV2
j_call: TRBJ2-2
clone_size: .
d_call: .
cdr3_aa: CASSGRGSRPGELFF
cdr3_nt: TGTGCCAGCAGTGGGAGGGGATCAAGGCCCGGGGAGCTGTTTTTT

v_call: TRBV2
j_call: TRBJ1-2
clone_size: .
d_call: .
cdr3_aa: CASSALLRAGYGYTF
cdr3_nt: TGTGCCAGCAGTGCACTCCTGAGGGCGGGCTATGGCTACACCTTC

v_call: TRBV7-6
j_call: TRBJ1-3
clone_size: .
d_call: .
cdr3_aa: CASSLRDGNTIYF
cdr3_nt: TGTGCCAGCAGCCTCAGGGATGGAAACACCATATATTTT

v_call: TRBV5-4
j_call: TRBJ2-3
clone_size: .
d_call: .
cdr3_aa: CCRYTDTQYF
cdr3_nt: TGCTGCAGGTACACAGATACGCAGTATTTT

v_call: TRBV6-1
j_call: TRBJ1-5
clone_size: .
d_call: .
cdr3_aa: CASSDHYQPQHF
cdr3_nt: TGTGCCAGCAGTGATCACTATCAGCCCCAGCATTTT

v_call: TRBV4-1
j_call: TRBJ2-3
clone_size: .
d_call: .
cdr3_aa: CASSQDGGQDTDTQYF
cdr3_nt: TGCGCCAGCAGCCAAGACGGGGGGCAGGACACAGATACGCAGTATTTT

v_call: TRBV5-1
j_call: TRBJ2-3
clone_size: .
d_call: TRBD1
cdr3_aa: CASSADRGEGADTQYF
cdr3_nt: TGCGCCAGCAGCGCCGACAGGGGAGAGGGCGCAGATACGCAGTATTTT

v_call: TRBV7-7
j_call: TRBJ2-1
clone_size: .
d_call: .
cdr3_aa: CASSIGYRDYNEQFF
cdr3_nt: TGTGCTAGCAGTATAGGGTACAGGGATTACAATGAGCAGTTCTTC

v_call: TRBV30
j_call: TRBJ1-2
clone_size: .
d_call: .
cdr3_aa: CAWRPPGNYGYTF
cdr3_nt: TGTGCCTGGAGGCCCCCAGGCAACTATGGCTACACCTTC

v_call: TRBV6-1
j_call: TRBJ1-4
clone_size: .
d_call: TRBD1
cdr3_aa: CASSDIQGSATNEKLFF
cdr3_nt: TGTGCCAGCAGTGACATACAGGGGAGTGCAACTAATGAAAAACTGTTTTTT